The 11 T cell receptor beta chains listed next were all sequenced from one sample in a study of T cell responses to AZD1222 COVID-19 vaccine. Here immunoSEQ multiplex PCR was the method, and the copy in TCRdb shows in-frame clones only, minus some. This sample has approximately 110,000 clones, with roughly 91% found just once. Sequencing was performed on peripheral blood, taken on day 0 of AZD1222 vaccination. These receptors were collected from an adult in good health.

The V gene is TRBV2, the J gene TRBJ1-2; D remains ambiguous. Germline assignment: CDR1 SNHLY and CDR2 FYNNEI. Trimming cost V 7 bases and J 8 bases, with 17 bases left between them. The CDR3 length is 13 residues. CDR3 coding DNA: TGTGCCAGCAACTTTGGAGCCTCTGGGGGCTACACCTTC. It encodes CASNFGASGGYTF. The full variable domain, its missing parts supplied by reference TRBV2 and TRBJ1-2, is EPEVTQTPSHQVTQMGQEVILRCVPISNHLYFYWYRQILGQKVEFLVSFYNNEISEKSEIFDDQFSVERPDGSNFTLKIRSTKLEDSAMYFCASNFGASGGYTFGSGTRLTVV.

This chain uses TRBV9 with TRBJ2-1; D is unclear. The CDR3 sequence is 14 residues long. CDR1 and CDR2 from the germline V gene are SGDLS and YYNGEE. The V end lost 1 base, the J end lost 8 bases, and 13 bases lay between the germline ends. CDR3 in amino acids: CASSVLGSGDEQFF. Written as DNA, the CDR3 is TGTGCCAGCAGCGTATTGGGTTCAGGCGATGAGCAGTTCTTC.

This clone appeared a single time. V usage is TRBV7-9 and J usage is TRBJ1-1; TRBD1 matches at 7 bases. Germline lookup yields CDR1 SEHNR and CDR2 FQNEAQ (reference sequence). This CDR3 spans 13 amino acids. Trimming took 5 bases from V and 7 from J; bases not matched to a gene: 7. The CDR3 spells CASSPGGDIEAFF. The CDR3 DNA follows: TGTGCCAGCAGCCCAGGGGGAGATATTGAAGCTTTCTTT.

The chain couples TRBV19 to TRBJ2-7; perhaps TRBD1 as D (5 bases). Germline V CDR1 and CDR2: LNHDA, SQIVND (reference sequence). Trimming cost V 1 base and J 2 bases, with 9 bases left between them. The CDR3 consists of 14 residues. The CDR3 sequence is CASSIAQGTYEQYF. CDR3 coding DNA: TGTGCCAGTAGTATAGCTCAGGGAACCTACGAGCAGTACTTC.

This clone showed up just a few times. The chain uses TRBV3-1 (or the pseudogene TRBV3-2) and TRBJ1-1; no clear D. V was trimmed by 0 bases and J by 1 base, leaving 9 bases between them. CDR1 and CDR2 (germline): LGHDT, YNNKEL (reference sequence). The CDR3 length is 15 residues. The CDR3 DNA reads as TGTGCCAGCAGCCAAGATATTGGTAGGAACACTGAAGCTTTCTTT. Encoded protein: CASSQDIGRNTEAFF.

The V gene is TRBV5-1, the J gene TRBJ1-1; D possibly corresponds to TRBD1 (6 bases). Per germline, CDR1 SGHRS and CDR2 YFSETQ. This CDR3 contains 14 residues. Trimming cost V 4 bases and J 0 bases, with 10 bases left between them. The chain's CDR3 is CASSDGQLNTEAFF. CDR3 bases: TGCGCCAGCAGCGACGGACAGTTGAACACTGAAGCTTTCTTT.

The chain is built from TRBV2 and TRBJ2-5; D is unresolved. The germline V gene has CDR1 SNHLY and CDR2 FYNNEI. This CDR3 has 12 amino acids. Trimming cost V 6 bases and J 13 bases, with 18 bases left between them. This chain's CDR3 is CASSFGPASGYF. CDR3 DNA: TGTGCCAGCAGCTTCGGGCCCGCTTCGGGGTACTTC.

The rearrangement joins TRBV5-6 to TRBJ2-5; D not certain. Germline V gives CDR1 SGHDT, CDR2 YYEEEE. V lost 0 bases and J lost 2, with 5 bases in between. The CDR3 has 13 residues. The CDR3 DNA is TGTGCCAGCAGCTTGGGGCGGCAAGAGACCCAGTACTTC. Translating gives CASSLGRQETQYF. Looking up the rest from reference TRBV5-6 and TRBJ2-5 gives the full variable domain: DAGVTQSPTHLIKTRGQQVTLRCSPKSGHDTVSWYQQALGQGPQFIFQYYEEEERQRGNFPDRFSGHQFPNYSSELNVNALLLGDSALYLCASSLGRQETQYFGPGTRLLVL.

The rearrangement joins TRBV4-1 to TRBJ1-3; no firm D call. The CDR3 totals 12 residues. V was trimmed by 4 bases and J by 2 bases, leaving 3 bases between them. The germline CDR1 and CDR2 sequences are MGHRA and YSYEKL. CDR3 sequence (DNA): TGCGCCAGCAGCCGACCTGGAAACACCATATATTTT. This codes for CASSRPGNTIYF.

This clone was counted only a few times. The chain uses TRBV6-4 and TRBJ1-2; D not certain. CDR1 and CDR2 from the germline V gene are MRHNA and SNTAGT. CDR3 size: 11 residues. Trimming took off 7 bases at V and 4 bases at J, with 7 bases between the two ends. CDR3 sequence: CASTFSYGYTF. CDR3 coding DNA: TGTGCCAGCACCTTTAGCTATGGCTACACCTTC.

The chain recombines TRBV28 with TRBJ2-5; possible D gene TRBD1, 6 bases. This CDR3 has 14 amino acids. The germline V gene encodes CDR1 MDHEN and CDR2 SYDVKM. V was shortened by 10 bases and J by 3 bases, with 18 bases between the two germline ends. The CDR3 reads CAINQVGQKETQYF. CDR3 in DNA: TGTGCCATCAACCAGGTCGGACAGAAAGAGACCCAGTACTTC.